This T cell receptor (beta chain) stems from a study of low-dose radiotherapy and immunotherapy resistance in tumors. Study-wide context: Doses of 0.5 Gy per fraction every 2 weeks, totaling 6.5 Gy, went to Cohort 1.

With TRAV- and TRBV-specific primers, first-strand cDNA was made, covering the alpha and beta chains. TCRs were amplified for about 18 PCR cycles with a constant-region primer and V-primer adapter. TCRdb reanalysed the reads using MiXCR and keeps one entry per CDR3 protein. The repertoire has 75,000 to 95,000 distinct CDR3 sequences, under 9.5% of them found once; the top ten carry around 1%. Time point here: before trial treatment. Nivolumab, ipilimumab, aspirin, low-dose cyclophosphamide and low-dose radiotherapy were all administered to the donors. From germline, CDR1 is SQVTM and CDR2 ANQGSEA. CDR3 length equals 14 residues. To note about this clonotype: This may arise from a read error, as a much more abundant clone is one base away.

V gene TRBV29-1 combines with J gene TRBJ1-1; the D is unclear. The clonotype comes from a male donor with prostate cancer. Sample: PBMCs, taken before treatment. For the CDR3, the DNA is TGCAGCGTTGAAAGCGGCAGCTTCAACACTAAAGCTTTCTTT. Translating gives CSVESGSFNTKAFF.